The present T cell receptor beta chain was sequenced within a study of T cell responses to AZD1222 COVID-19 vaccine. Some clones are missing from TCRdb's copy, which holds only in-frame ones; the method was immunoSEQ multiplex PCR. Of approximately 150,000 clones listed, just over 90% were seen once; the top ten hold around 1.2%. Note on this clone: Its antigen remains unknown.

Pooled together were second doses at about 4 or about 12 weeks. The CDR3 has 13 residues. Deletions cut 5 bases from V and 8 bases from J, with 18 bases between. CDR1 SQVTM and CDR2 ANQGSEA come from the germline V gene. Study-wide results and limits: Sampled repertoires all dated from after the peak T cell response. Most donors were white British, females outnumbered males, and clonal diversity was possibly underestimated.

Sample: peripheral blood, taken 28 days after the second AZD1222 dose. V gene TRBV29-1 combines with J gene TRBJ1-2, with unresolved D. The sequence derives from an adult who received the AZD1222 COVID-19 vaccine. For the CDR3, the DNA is TGCAGCGTTCATAGCCCTTTGTCGGGGGGCTACACCTTC. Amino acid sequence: CSVHSPLSGGYTF.